This is a list of T cell receptor beta chains from one sample in a study of shared clonotypes between healthy human individuals. The table came from immunoSEQ multiplex PCR; TCRdb's copy has only in-frame clones and leaves some out. The data contain around 550,000 clones, about 95% of them singletons. Material: naive CD8+ T cells sorted from blood. The origin of the receptors is a woman aged 25 to 39 in good health. CDR3s leave out the opening cysteine and the closing phenylalanine or tryptophan. A D gene is named only where the DNA matches it firmly. Rows may omit the clone size; those that give it use once, few, many or a size class.

V gene	clone size	D gene	J gene	CDR3 protein
TRBV5-5	-	-	TRBJ2-7	ASSLDRYEQY
TRBV6-5	-	-	-	ASTRGTGEQY
TRBV11-1	-	-	TRBJ2-1	ASSSFMNSYNEQF
TRBV5-1	-	TRBD2	TRBJ2-5	ASSIREDEETQY
TRBV27	-	TRBD1	TRBJ2-7	ASSWTGLPTYEQY
TRBV27	-	TRBD1	TRBJ2-7	ASSLGTGGSEQY
TRBV5-4	-	TRBD1	TRBJ1-2	ASSLGQGANYGYT
TRBV29-1	-	-	-	SVEDADSYEQY
TRBV29-1	once	TRBD2	TRBJ2-7	SVEVAGGLYEQY
TRBV29-1	-	-	TRBJ2-1	SVEGGRSNNEQF
TRBV13	-	TRBD1	TRBJ2-7	ASSLGRGQTYEQY
TRBV19	-	-	TRBJ2-1	ASSILAEQF
TRBV13	-	TRBD2	TRBJ2-7	ASSPGVAGVVNEQY
TRBV5-1	once	TRBD2	TRBJ2-1	ASSLVGTSGRGAYNEQF
TRBV27	-	-	-	ASSLRGGQSYEQY
TRBV10-3	-	TRBD1	TRBJ2-7	AISVMGQAFSYEQY
TRBV28	once	TRBD1	TRBJ1-4	ASSMGQGGTNEKLF
TRBV28	-	-	TRBJ2-7	ASSPRGGAYEQY
TRBV6-1	-	TRBD2	TRBJ2-7	ASSEWGGDEQY
TRBV5-1	-	TRBD2	TRBJ2-7	ASSKRENTYEQY
TRBV5-5	once	-	TRBJ2-2	ASSLDLAYTGELF
TRBV16	-	TRBD1	TRBJ2-7	ASSLRGTGDYEQY
TRBV10-2	-	-	TRBJ2-1	ASRSVGVNNEQF
TRBV27	-	-	TRBJ2-7	ASSPLGGLEQY
TRBV27	-	-	TRBJ2-7	ASNPTVSEYEQY
TRBV6-1	-	-	TRBJ2-3	ASSPGPTDTQY
TRBV9	-	-	TRBJ1-5	ASSGAGSNQPQH
TRBV27	-	TRBD1	TRBJ1-5	ASSSRTGAQPQH
TRBV11-2	few	-	TRBJ2-1	ASSVGRNEQF
TRBV7-9	-	TRBD1	TRBJ1-2	ASRKPGQGDHGGYT
TRBV28	-	-	TRBJ2-3	ASNPPGTDTQY
TRBV6-6	-	-	TRBJ2-1	ASSYGRPTYNEQF
TRBV27	-	TRBD2	TRBJ2-7	ASGTSGYEQY
TRBV28	-	TRBD2	TRBJ2-1	ASYQTSGTRRNEQF
TRBV14	-	-	TRBJ2-7	ASSQGSTPYEQY
TRBV28	-	-	TRBJ1-5	ASRGDTAGNQPQH
TRBV14	-	-	TRBJ2-2	ASSQQRRGGELF
TRBV4-2	-	-	TRBJ2-2	ASSPGAAFTGELF
TRBV5-4	once	-	TRBJ2-5	ASSPPEETQY
TRBV6-6	-	-	TRBJ1-1	ASSYGGTEAF
TRBV19	-	-	TRBJ1-1	ASSIESGAAF
TRBV9	-	-	TRBJ1-2	ASSVDPRLASLDYGYT
TRBV7-3	-	-	TRBJ2-3	ASSFVGAADTQY
TRBV19	-	TRBD1	TRBJ2-7	ASSPGDRGYEQY
TRBV27	-	-	TRBJ1-2	ASSSQVLDGYT
TRBV5-8	-	-	TRBJ2-7	ASSFPFLKVEQY
TRBV27	-	-	TRBJ1-5	ASRTRGEPQH
TRBV15	-	-	TRBJ1-3	ATSSGGSGNTIY
TRBV2	-	-	TRBJ2-7	ASSDGGPVEQY
TRBV28	-	-	TRBJ2-4	ASSLVGGANIQY
TRBV25-1	-	TRBD2	TRBJ2-1	ASSAPSLAGGYNEQF
TRBV6-5	-	TRBD2	TRBJ2-1	ASSYSTGTRGFEQF
TRBV28	-	-	TRBJ1-2	ASSFLAANYGYT
TRBV11-3	-	-	TRBJ2-2	ASSLDGSELF